The 26 T cell receptor beta chains in this list originate from one sample, sequenced in a study of blood T cell repertoires in COVID-19. Generated by immunoSEQ multiplex PCR, the TCRdb table keeps only in-frame clones and is missing some. The sample carries 80,000 or so clones, about 83% recorded once. The sequenced material came from peripheral blood. These receptors were collected from a human donor in a cohort sampled during active COVID-19.

This chain uses TRBV9 with TRBJ2-2; no definite D call. CDR1 SGDLS and CDR2 YYNGEE come from the germline V gene. The CDR3 runs to 15 residues. Trimming took 0 bases from V and 0 from J, leaving 6 bases between them. The CDR3 coding sequence is TGTGCCAGCAGCGTAGGGGCTCCGAACACCGGGGAGCTGTTTTTT. Residues: CASSVGAPNTGELFF.

This sequence joins TRBV6-5 and TRBJ1-1; D not certain. Germline-derived CDR1 and CDR2 are MNHEY and SVGAGI. Trimming removed 8 bases at V and 1 base at J, with 11 bases between. The length of the CDR3 is 13 residues. For the CDR3, the DNA is TGTGCCAGCGGGCCGCAGGCGAACACTGAAGCTTTCTTT. Translating gives CASGPQANTEAFF.

The rearrangement uses TRBV7-2 and TRBJ2-3, with 12 nucleotides matching TRBD2. Germline V gives CDR1 SGHTA, CDR2 FQGNSA. Unmatched junction bases numbered 4, after V lost 4 bases and J lost 2 bases. This CDR3 is 16 amino acids long. The CDR3 bases are TGTGCCAGCAGCTCTGGGACTAGCGGGTACACAGATACGCAGTATTTT. It yields the protein CASSSGTSGYTDTQYF. Combining the CDR3 with reference TRBV7-2 and TRBJ2-3 gives the whole variable domain GAGVSQSPSNKVTEKGKDVELRCDPISGHTALYWYRQSLGQGLEFLIYFQGNSAPDKSGLPSDRFSAERTGGSVSTLTIQRTQQEDSAVYLCASSSGTSGYTDTQYFGPGTRLTVL.

This rearrangement joins TRBV7-2 to TRBJ2-5, with D possibly matching TRBD1 (5 bases). V shed 5 bases and J shed 2 bases, with 12 bases lying between them. The CDR3 is made up of 14 amino acids. Germline CDR1 reads SGHTA; CDR2 reads FQGNSA. In DNA form, the CDR3 reads TGTGCCAGCAGCCCCAGGGTCCCTCAAGAGACCCAGTACTTC. This sequence encodes CASSPRVPQETQYF.

This clone came up a few times. The V gene is TRBV19, the J gene TRBJ2-5; TRBD1 matches 9 bases. Germline CDR1 LNHDA, CDR2 SQIVND (reference sequence). With V trimmed by 6 bases and J by 3 bases, 8 bases remained unmatched. The CDR3 is 15 residues long. CDR3: CASSQLTGGEETQYF. The CDR3 DNA reads as TGTGCCAGTAGCCAGTTAACAGGGGGCGAAGAGACCCAGTACTTC. Looking up the rest from reference TRBV19 and TRBJ2-5 gives the full variable domain: DGGITQSPKYLFRKEGQNVTLSCEQNLNHDAMYWYRQDPGQGLRLIYYSQIVNDFQKGDIAEGYSVSREKKESFPLTVTSAQKNPTAFYLCASSQLTGGEETQYFGPGTRLLVL.

About this clone: Other DNA sequences within the sample encode an identical CDR3. The CDR3 nucleotides are TGCAGTGCTAGGGACAGCTACGAGCAGTACTTC. Residues: CSARDSYEQYF. J is TRBJ2-7 and V is TRBV20-1; the D gene is possibly TRBD1 (6 bases). Germline assignment: CDR1 DFQATT and CDR2 SNEGSKA (reference sequence). V shed 3 bases and J shed 3 bases, with 6 bases lying between them. The CDR3 has 11 residues.

The chain has TRBV7-3 and TRBJ2-1; 7 nucleotides align to TRBD2. This CDR3 region has 11 residues. Losses at the gene ends were 8 bases for V and 15 bases for J; bases not matched to a gene: 10. From germline, CDR1 is SGHTA and CDR2 FQGTGA. The DNA for the CDR3 is TGTGCCAGCTCGAGGGAGGGAATGCTGTTCTTC. It codes for CASSREGMLFF.

The J gene is TRBJ1-5, the V gene TRBV19; 7 bases map to TRBD1. V lost 1 base, J lost 6 bases, and 9 bases stayed unmatched. Germline V CDR1 and CDR2: LNHDA, SQIVND (reference sequence). The CDR3 is 16 amino acids. The CDR3 loop is CASSIVGSGGLQPQHF. The CDR3 coding sequence is TGTGCCAGTAGTATAGTGGGGTCAGGGGGGCTTCAGCCCCAGCATTTT.

The chain recombines TRBV5-8 with TRBJ1-1; TRBD1 is a possible D gene (6 bases). This CDR3 comprises 16 residues. Germline V lookup: CDR1 SGHTS, CDR2 YDEGEE. V was shortened by 4 bases and J by 4 bases, with 20 bases between the two germline ends. The CDR3 DNA reads TGTGCCAGCAGCCTAGGGGGACCCCCTATTGGCACTGAAGCTTTCTTT. Translating it yields CASSLGGPPIGTEAFF.

This chain's CDR3 is CATSINREPGEQYF. The CDR3 DNA is TGTGCCACCAGCATCAACAGGGAACCTGGGGAGCAGTACTTC. The genes are TRBV15 and TRBJ2-7, with D maybe TRBD1 (6 bases). Deletions cut 4 bases from V and 7 bases from J, with 17 bases between. Germline V gene sequence: CDR1 LNHNV, CDR2 YYDKDF (reference sequence). The CDR3 extends over 14 amino acids.

The DNA of the CDR3 is TGCGCCAGCAGCTTCTCCCCCCCGGGGAGGACCACTGAAGCTTTCTTT. Translating gives CASSFSPPGRTTEAFF. The V call is TRBV5-1, the J call TRBJ1-1; no definite D call. The CDR3 loop spans 16 amino acids. Trimming stripped 2 bases from V and 4 bases from J, with 18 bases between. CDR1 SGHRS and CDR2 YFSETQ come from the germline V gene.

The V call is TRBV11-1, the J call TRBJ1-2; 8 bases are a match to TRBD1. Germline V CDR1 and CDR2: SGHAT, FQDESV (reference sequence). V was clipped by 5 bases and J by 4 bases; unmatched bases: 12. This CDR3 contains 16 residues. CDR3 region: CASSILGQGGSYGYTF. For the CDR3, the DNA is TGTGCCAGCAGCATACTCGGACAGGGAGGTAGCTATGGCTACACCTTC.

This chain uses TRBV7-2 with TRBJ2-7; 12 bases agree with TRBD2. J lost 2 bases, V lost 5 bases, and 10 bases had no gene match. CDR1 and CDR2 (germline): SGHTA, FQGNSA. The CDR3 extends over 17 amino acids. The CDR3 region is CASSPRLAGVLAYEQYF. CDR3 nucleotides: TGTGCCAGCAGCCCAAGACTAGCGGGGGTGTTGGCCTACGAGCAGTACTTC.

Comments on this clone: One end of the junction is discordant with germline, which a read error may explain. V and J are TRBV18 and TRBJ1-2; TRBD1 matches at 8 bases. Germline CDR1 reads KGHSH; CDR2 reads LQKENI. The CDR3 runs 16 residues. CDR3 sequence: CASSPTGQGAKYGYTF. DNA of the CDR3: TGTGCCAGCTCACCGACGGGGCAGGGGGCTAAGTATGGCTACACCTTC.

This clone appeared once. The chain couples TRBV7-8 to TRBJ2-1, with 14 bases lining up with TRBD2. The J segment lost 2 bases and the V segment lost 2 bases, leaving 14 bases of the junction unmatched. The CDR3 is 21 amino acids. Germline V lookup: CDR1 SGHVS, CDR2 FQNEAQ. Here the CDR3 DNA reads TGTGCCAGCAGCTTAAGGGCCGGGGGACTAGCGGGAGATAAGGCCTACAATGAGCAGTTCTTC. Translating it yields CASSLRAGGLAGDKAYNEQFF.

The V call is TRBV5-1, the J call TRBJ1-1; TRBD1 aligns across 9 bases. The CDR3 is 15 residues long. J was trimmed by 1 base and V by 3 bases; bases with no gene match: 4. The germline CDR1 and CDR2 sequences are SGHRS and YFSETQ. This CDR3 reads CASSWGTGRNTEAFF. CDR3 in DNA: TGCGCCAGCAGCTGGGGGACAGGGCGGAACACTGAAGCTTTCTTT. Using reference TRBV5-1 and TRBJ1-1 for the parts outside the CDR3, the full variable domain is KAGVTQTPRYLIKTRGQQVTLSCSPISGHRSVSWYQQTPGQGLQFLFEYFSETQRNKGNFPGRFSGRQFSNSRSEMNVSTLELGDSALYLCASSWGTGRNTEAFFGQGTRLTVV.

The V and J genes are TRBV28 and TRBJ1-4; the match to TRBD1 covers 7 bases. Losses at the gene ends were 6 bases for V and 7 bases for J; bases not matched to a gene: 8. Germline loops: CDR1 MDHEN, CDR2 SYDVKM. The CDR3 contains 14 residues. In DNA, the CDR3 is TGTGCCAGCAGGCCACAGGGGAGTAGTGAAAAACTGTTTTTT. It codes for CASRPQGSSEKLFF. The full variable domain, with the rest looked up from reference TRBV28 and TRBJ1-4, is DVKVTQSSRYLVKRTGEKVFLECVQDMDHENMFWYRQDPGLGLRLIYFSYDVKMKEKGDIPEGYSVSREKKERFSLILESASTNQTSMYLCASRPQGSSEKLFFGSGTQLSVL.

The chain has TRBV2 and TRBJ2-6, with a possible D match to TRBD1 (5 bases). Germline V gene lookup returns CDR1 SNHLY and CDR2 FYNNEI. The CDR3 has 15 residues. Trimming took 5 bases from V and 0 from J, leaving 8 bases between them. The CDR3 region is CASSRGFSGANVLTF. The CDR3 DNA follows: TGTGCCAGCAGTAGGGGATTCTCTGGGGCCAACGTCCTGACTTTC.

The chain has TRBV13 and TRBJ2-3, with 16 positions matching TRBD2. Germline CDR1 is PRHDT and CDR2 is FYEKMQ (reference sequence). The ends lost 4 bases at V and 4 bases at J; junction bases unmatched: 2. The CDR3 sequence is 16 residues long. The CDR3 DNA reads as TGTGCCAGCAGCTCCGGGACTAGCGGGGGGGCAGATACGCAGTATTTT. This encodes CASSSGTSGGADTQYF.

J is TRBJ2-1 and V is TRBV7-3, with 7 bases lining up with TRBD2. V was pared by 5 bases and J by 5 bases, with 9 bases of the junction left unmatched. Germline assignment: CDR1 SGHTA and CDR2 FQGTGA. The CDR3 spans 15 residues. The CDR3 DNA reads TGTGCCAGCAGCCCCGGACTAGTAAACCACAATGAGCAGTTCTTC. Encoded protein: CASSPGLVNHNEQFF.

V gene TRBV30 combines with J gene TRBJ2-3; 9 bases match TRBD2. J gave up 1 base and V 0 bases, and 11 bases lay outside the gene matches. The CDR3 loop spans 18 amino acids. Germline CDR1 is GTSNPN and CDR2 is SVGIG (reference sequence). In nucleotides, the CDR3 is TGTGCCTGGAGTGTAAAAGCGGGGGGCCCCCTGGGCACAGATACGCAGTATTTT. Protein: CAWSVKAGGPLGTDTQYF. The whole variable domain, remainder taken from reference TRBV30 and TRBJ2-3, is SQTIHQWPATLVQPVGSPLSLECTVEGTSNPNLYWYRQAAGRGLQLLFYSVGIGQISSEVPQNLSASRPQDRQFILSSKKLLLSDSGFYLCAWSVKAGGPLGTDTQYFGPGTRLTVL.

This clone has more than one count but fewer than ten. The V call is TRBV15, the J call TRBJ1-1; TRBD1 agrees at 7 bases. After removal of 5 bases from V and 3 bases from J, the junction contained 6 bases not matched to a gene. The CDR3 runs 14 residues. The V gene's germline CDR1 is LNHNV and CDR2 YYDKDF (reference sequence). The CDR3: CATSPFRGDTEAFF. The CDR3 DNA sequence: TGTGCCACCAGCCCTTTCAGGGGGGACACTGAAGCTTTCTTT.

A few counts support this clone. The gene calls are TRBV7-9 and TRBJ1-5; unclear D gene. CDR1 and CDR2 (germline): SEHNR, FQNEAQ (reference sequence). V lost 6 bases to trimming and J lost 0 bases, with 9 bases between them. The CDR3 is 14 amino acids. CDR3 DNA sequence: TGTGCCAGCAGGGCCTTAAATAGCAATCAGCCCCAGCATTTT. This encodes CASRALNSNQPQHF.

This chain links TRBV29-1 with TRBJ2-7; D is undetermined. Per germline, CDR1 SQVTM and CDR2 ANQGSEA. The CDR3 length is 13 residues. V lost 4 bases, J lost 0 bases, and 10 bases lay in between. The CDR3 protein is CSVAQAISYEQYF. The CDR3 DNA is TGCAGCGTTGCGCAGGCGATCTCCTACGAGCAGTACTTC.

This chain links TRBV5-4 with TRBJ2-1, with TRBD2 matching over 15 bases. This CDR3 has 16 amino acids. CDR1 SGHNT and CDR2 YYREEE come from the germline V gene (reference sequence). The V gene end was trimmed by 4 bases and the J gene end by 4 bases; junction bases not matched to a gene: 3. The CDR3 DNA reads TGTGCCAGCAGCATCGGGACTAGCGGGGGGTACAATGAGCAGTTCTTC. Protein sequence: CASSIGTSGGYNEQFF. Full variable domain (missing parts from reference TRBV5-4 and TRBJ2-1): ETGVTQSPTHLIKTRGQQVTLRCSSQSGHNTVSWYQQALGQGPQFIFQYYREEENGRGNFPPRFSGLQFPNYSSELNVNALELDDSALYLCASSIGTSGGYNEQFFGPGTRLTVL.

This rearrangement joins TRBV30 to TRBJ1-6; D remains unclear. This CDR3 has 13 residues. V shed 3 bases and J shed 8 bases, with 11 bases lying between them. Germline V CDR1 and CDR2: GTSNPN, SVGIG (reference sequence). This CDR3 is CAWRTRTDSPLHF. In nucleotides, the CDR3 is TGTGCCTGGAGAACGAGAACAGATTCACCCCTCCACTTT.